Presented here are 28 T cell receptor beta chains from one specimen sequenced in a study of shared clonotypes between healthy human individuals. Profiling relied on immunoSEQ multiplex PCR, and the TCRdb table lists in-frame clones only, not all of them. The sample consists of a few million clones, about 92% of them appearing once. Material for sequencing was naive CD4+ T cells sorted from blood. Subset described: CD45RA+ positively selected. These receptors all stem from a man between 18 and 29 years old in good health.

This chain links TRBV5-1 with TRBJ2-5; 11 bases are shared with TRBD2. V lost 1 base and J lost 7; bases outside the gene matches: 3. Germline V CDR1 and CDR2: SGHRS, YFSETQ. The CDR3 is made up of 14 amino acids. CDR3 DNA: TGCGCCAGCAGCTTGATGGGGACTAGCGGGACCCAGTACTTC. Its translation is CASSLMGTSGTQYF.

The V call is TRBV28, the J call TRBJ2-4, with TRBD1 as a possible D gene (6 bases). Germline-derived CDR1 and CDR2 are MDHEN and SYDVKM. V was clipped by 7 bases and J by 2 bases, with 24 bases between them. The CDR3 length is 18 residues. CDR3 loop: CASTPGQPLSRTKNIQYF. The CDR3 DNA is TGTGCCAGCACACCGGGACAACCCCTATCGAGGACCAAAAACATTCAGTACTTC. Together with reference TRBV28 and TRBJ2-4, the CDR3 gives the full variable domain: DVKVTQSSRYLVKRTGEKVFLECVQDMDHENMFWYRQDPGLGLRLIYFSYDVKMKEKGDIPEGYSVSREKKERFSLILESASTNQTSMYLCASTPGQPLSRTKNIQYFGAGTRLSVL.

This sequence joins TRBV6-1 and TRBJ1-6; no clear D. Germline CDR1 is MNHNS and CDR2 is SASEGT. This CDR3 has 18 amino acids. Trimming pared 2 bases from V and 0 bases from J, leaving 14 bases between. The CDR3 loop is CASSEMKVASSYNSPLHF. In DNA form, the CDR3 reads TGTGCCAGCAGTGAAATGAAGGTCGCGAGCTCCTATAATTCACCCCTCCACTTT.

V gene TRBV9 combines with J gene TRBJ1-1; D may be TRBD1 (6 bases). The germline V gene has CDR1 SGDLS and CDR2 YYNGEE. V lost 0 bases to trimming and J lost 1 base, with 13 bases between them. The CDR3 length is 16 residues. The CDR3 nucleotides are TGTGCCAGCAGCGTAGAACGGGGGGCAAAGAACACTGAAGCTTTCTTT. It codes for CASSVERGAKNTEAFF.

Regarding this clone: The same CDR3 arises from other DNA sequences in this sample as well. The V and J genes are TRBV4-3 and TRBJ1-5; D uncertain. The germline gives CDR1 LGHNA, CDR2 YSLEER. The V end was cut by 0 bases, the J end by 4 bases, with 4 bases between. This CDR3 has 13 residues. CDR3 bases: TGCGCCAGCAGCCAAGAACGGAATCAGCCCCAGCATTTT. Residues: CASSQERNQPQHF.

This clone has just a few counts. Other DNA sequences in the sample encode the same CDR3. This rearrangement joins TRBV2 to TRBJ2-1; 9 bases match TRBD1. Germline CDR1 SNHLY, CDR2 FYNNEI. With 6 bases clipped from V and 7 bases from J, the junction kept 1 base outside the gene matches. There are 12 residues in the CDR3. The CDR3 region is CASRGQGNEQFF. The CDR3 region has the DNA TGTGCCAGCAGAGGACAGGGGAATGAGCAGTTCTTC.

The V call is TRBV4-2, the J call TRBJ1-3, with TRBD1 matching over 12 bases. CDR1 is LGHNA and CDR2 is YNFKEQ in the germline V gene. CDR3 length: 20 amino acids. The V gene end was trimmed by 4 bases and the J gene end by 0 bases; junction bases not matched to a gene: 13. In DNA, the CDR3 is TGTGCCAGCAGCCGGATGCCCCGGGACAGGGGGCTACTCTCTGGAAACACCATATATTTT. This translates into CASSRMPRDRGLLSGNTIYF.

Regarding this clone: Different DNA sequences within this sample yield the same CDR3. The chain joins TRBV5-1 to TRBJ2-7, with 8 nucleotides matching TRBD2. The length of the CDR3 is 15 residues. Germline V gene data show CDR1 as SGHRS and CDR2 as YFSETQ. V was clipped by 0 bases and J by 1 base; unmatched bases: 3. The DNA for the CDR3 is TGCGCCAGCAGCTTGGGTCGGGGGGGATCCTACGAGCAGTACTTC. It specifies CASSLGRGGSYEQYF.

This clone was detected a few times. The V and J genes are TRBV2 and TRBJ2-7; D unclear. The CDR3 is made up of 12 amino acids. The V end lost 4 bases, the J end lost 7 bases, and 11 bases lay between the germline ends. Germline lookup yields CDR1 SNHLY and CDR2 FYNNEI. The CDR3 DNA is TGTGCCAGCAGTGTAAGAGGAATAGAGCAGTACTTC. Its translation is CASSVRGIEQYF.

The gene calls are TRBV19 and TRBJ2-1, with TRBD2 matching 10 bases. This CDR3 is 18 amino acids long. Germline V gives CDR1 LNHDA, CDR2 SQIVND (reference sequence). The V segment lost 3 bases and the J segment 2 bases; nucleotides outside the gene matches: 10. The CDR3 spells CASSIRISGRLTYNEQFF. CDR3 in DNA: TGTGCCAGTAGTATTCGTATTAGCGGGAGGCTTACCTACAATGAGCAGTTCTTC.

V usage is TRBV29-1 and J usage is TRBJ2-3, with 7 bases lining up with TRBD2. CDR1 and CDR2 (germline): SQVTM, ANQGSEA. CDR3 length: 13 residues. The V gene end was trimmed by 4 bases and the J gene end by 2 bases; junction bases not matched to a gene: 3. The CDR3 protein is CSVGAGATDTQYF. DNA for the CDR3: TGCAGCGTTGGGGCGGGAGCCACAGATACGCAGTATTTT.

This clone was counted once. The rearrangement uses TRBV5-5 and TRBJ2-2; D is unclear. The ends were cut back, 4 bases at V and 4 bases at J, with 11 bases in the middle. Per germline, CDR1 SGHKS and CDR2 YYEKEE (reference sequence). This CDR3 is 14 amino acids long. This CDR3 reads CASSQGQATGELFF. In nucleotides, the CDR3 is TGTGCCAGCAGCCAAGGCCAAGCCACCGGGGAGCTGTTTTTT.

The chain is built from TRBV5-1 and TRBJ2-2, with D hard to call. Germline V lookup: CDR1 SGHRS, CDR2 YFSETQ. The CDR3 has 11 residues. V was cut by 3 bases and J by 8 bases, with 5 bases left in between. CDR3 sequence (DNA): TGCGCCAGCAGCTCCTCGGGGGAGCTGTTTTTT. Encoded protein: CASSSSGELFF.

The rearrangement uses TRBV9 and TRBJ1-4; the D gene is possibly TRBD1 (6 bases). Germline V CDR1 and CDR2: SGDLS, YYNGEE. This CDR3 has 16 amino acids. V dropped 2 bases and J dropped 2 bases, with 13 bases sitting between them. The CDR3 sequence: CASSVDQGMTNEKLFF. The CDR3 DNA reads TGTGCCAGCAGCGTGGACCAGGGGATGACTAATGAAAAACTGTTTTTT.

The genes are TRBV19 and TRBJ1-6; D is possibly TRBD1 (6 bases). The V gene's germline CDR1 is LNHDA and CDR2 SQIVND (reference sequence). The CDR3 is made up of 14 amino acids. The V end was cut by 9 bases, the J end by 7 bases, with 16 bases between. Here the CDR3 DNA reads TGTGCCAGGTGGGGGGGGCAGGCCAATTCACCCCTCCACTTT. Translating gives CARWGGQANSPLHF.

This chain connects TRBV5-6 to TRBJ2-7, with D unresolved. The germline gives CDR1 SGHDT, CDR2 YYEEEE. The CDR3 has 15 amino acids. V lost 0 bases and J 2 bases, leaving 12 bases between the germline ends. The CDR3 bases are TGTGCCAGCAGCTTGGGTGGACGGCCCACCTACGAGCAGTACTTC. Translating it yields CASSLGGRPTYEQYF.

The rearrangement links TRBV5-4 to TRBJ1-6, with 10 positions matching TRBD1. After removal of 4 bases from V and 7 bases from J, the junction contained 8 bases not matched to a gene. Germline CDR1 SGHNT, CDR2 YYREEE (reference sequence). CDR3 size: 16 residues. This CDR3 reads CASSQGQGFNNSPLHF. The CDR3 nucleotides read TGTGCCAGCAGCCAGGGACAGGGGTTCAACAATTCACCCCTCCACTTT. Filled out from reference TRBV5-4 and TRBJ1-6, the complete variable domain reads ETGVTQSPTHLIKTRGQQVTLRCSSQSGHNTVSWYQQALGQGPQFIFQYYREEENGRGNFPPRFSGLQFPNYSSELNVNALELDDSALYLCASSQGQGFNNSPLHFGNGTRLTVT.

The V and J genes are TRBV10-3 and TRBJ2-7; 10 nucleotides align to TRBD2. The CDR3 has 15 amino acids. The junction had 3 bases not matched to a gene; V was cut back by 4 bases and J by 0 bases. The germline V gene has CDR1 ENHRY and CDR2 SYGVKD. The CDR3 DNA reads TGTGCCATCAGTGGGACTAGCGGCTCCTCCTACGAGCAGTACTTC. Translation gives CAISGTSGSSYEQYF.

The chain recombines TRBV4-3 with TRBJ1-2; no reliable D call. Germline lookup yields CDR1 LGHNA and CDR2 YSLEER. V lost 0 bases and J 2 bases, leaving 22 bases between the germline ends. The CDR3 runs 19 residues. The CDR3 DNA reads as TGCGCCAGCAGCCAAGAAGGTCCCGGTTCTGCGGGCTTCAACTATGGCTACACCTTC. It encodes CASSQEGPGSAGFNYGYTF.

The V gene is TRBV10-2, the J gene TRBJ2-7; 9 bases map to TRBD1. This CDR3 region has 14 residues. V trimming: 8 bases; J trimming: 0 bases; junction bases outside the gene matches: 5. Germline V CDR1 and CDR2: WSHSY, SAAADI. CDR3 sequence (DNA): TGCGCCAGCTGGGCGGGACAGGGCTCCTACGAGCAGTACTTC. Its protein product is CASWAGQGSYEQYF.

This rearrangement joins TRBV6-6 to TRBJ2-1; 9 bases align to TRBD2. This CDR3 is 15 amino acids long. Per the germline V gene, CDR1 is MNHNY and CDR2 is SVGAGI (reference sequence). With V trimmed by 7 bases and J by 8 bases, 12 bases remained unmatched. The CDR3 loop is CASNQGSGSLDEQFF. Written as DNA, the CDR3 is TGTGCCAGCAACCAGGGTAGCGGGAGTCTAGATGAGCAGTTCTTC.

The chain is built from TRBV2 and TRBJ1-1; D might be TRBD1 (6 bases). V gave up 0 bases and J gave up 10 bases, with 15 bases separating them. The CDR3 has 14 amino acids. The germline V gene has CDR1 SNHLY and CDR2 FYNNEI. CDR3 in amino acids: CASSEALQGSRAFF. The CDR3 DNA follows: TGTGCCAGCAGTGAAGCGCTACAGGGTTCGCGAGCTTTCTTT.

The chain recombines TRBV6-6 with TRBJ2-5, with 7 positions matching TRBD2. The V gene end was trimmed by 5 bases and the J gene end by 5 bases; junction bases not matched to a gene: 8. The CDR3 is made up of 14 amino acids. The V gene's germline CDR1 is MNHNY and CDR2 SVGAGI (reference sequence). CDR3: CASSTWEGQETQYF. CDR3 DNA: TGTGCCAGCAGTACCTGGGAGGGCCAGGAGACCCAGTACTTC.

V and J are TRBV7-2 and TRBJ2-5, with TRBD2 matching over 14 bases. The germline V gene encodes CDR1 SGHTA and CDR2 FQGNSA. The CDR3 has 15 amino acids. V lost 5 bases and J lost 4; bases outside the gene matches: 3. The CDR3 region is CASSAGLAGAETQYF. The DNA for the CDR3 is TGTGCCAGCAGCGCGGGACTAGCGGGAGCAGAGACCCAGTACTTC.

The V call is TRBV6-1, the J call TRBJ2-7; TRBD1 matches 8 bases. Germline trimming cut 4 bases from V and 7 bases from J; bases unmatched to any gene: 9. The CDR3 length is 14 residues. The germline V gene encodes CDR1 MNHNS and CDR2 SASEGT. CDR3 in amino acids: CASSALAGGWEQYF. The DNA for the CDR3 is TGTGCCAGCAGTGCGCTTGCAGGGGGCTGGGAGCAGTACTTC.

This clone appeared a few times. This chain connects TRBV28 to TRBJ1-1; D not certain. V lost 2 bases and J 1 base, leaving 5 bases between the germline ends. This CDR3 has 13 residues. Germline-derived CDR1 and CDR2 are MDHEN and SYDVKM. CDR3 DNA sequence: TGTGCCAGCAGTTTAATATGGAACACTGAAGCTTTCTTT. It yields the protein CASSLIWNTEAFF.

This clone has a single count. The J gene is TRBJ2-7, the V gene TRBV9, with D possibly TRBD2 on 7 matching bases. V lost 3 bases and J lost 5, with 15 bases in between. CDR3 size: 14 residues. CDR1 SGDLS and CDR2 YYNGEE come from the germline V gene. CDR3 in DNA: TGTGCCAGCAGCGCAACAGGGAGGGAAAACGAGCAGTACTTC. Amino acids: CASSATGRENEQYF.

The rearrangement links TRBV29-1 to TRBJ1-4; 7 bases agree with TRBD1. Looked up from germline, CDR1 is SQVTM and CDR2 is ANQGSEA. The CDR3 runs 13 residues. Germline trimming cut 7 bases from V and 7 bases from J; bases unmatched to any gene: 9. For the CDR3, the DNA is TGCAGCGCAAACAGGGGAGTGAGTGAAAAACTGTTTTTT. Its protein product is CSANRGVSEKLFF.